The 12 T cell receptor beta chains reported below all come from one sample, sequenced in a study of identical twins. TCRdb processed the 5' RACE reads anew with MiXCR; each CDR3 protein has one entry. The data contain roughly 1.6 million distinct CDR3 sequences, around 33% of them singletons. Sequenced material: cord blood. These receptors came from a newborn girl in good health.

The chain uses TRBV18 and TRBJ1-1; 9 nucleotides match TRBD1. The junction had 7 bases not matched to a gene; V was cut back by 2 bases and J by 0 bases. This CDR3 region has 17 residues. Germline V gene data show CDR1 as KGHSH and CDR2 as LQKENI. CDR3 protein: CASSPTGRTGVNTEAFF. CDR3 nucleotide sequence: TGTGCCAGCTCACCAACAGGGCGGACAGGGGTGAACACTGAAGCTTTCTTT.

The chain couples TRBV3-1 to TRBJ2-5; 12 bases match TRBD2. The end of the DNA is better explained by TRBJ2-7, so the J call may be wrong. The CDR3 covers 12 residues. Germline V gene sequence: CDR1 LGHDT, CDR2 YNNKEL (reference sequence). The CDR3 loop reads CASSTSGSEQYF. DNA for the CDR3: TGTGCCAGCTCGACTAGCGGGAGCGAGCAGTACTTC.

About this clonotype: A much larger clone differs from this one at a single base, so this may be a read error. No conserved phenylalanine or tryptophan ends this CDR3, so it is likely a read error. The chain employs TRBV24-1 and TRBJ2-7, with D possibly being TRBD1 (6 bases). CDR1 KGHDR and CDR2 SFDVKD come from the germline V gene. The CDR3 contains 13 residues. The V and J ends lost 5 bases and 4 bases respectively, with 11 bases between them. The CDR3 DNA is TGTGCCACCAGTGCACAGGGTAGGTACGAGCAGTACTCC. Residues: CATSAQGRYEQYS.

In this sample, this clonotype turned up a few times. The chain has TRBV20-1 and TRBJ1-2, with 9 nucleotides matching TRBD1. This CDR3 contains 13 residues. The ends lost 3 bases at V and 6 bases at J; junction bases unmatched: 5. From germline, CDR1 is DFQATT and CDR2 SNEGSKA (reference sequence). The CDR3, as DNA: TGCAGTGCTAGCCCCCGGACAGGGGATGGCTACACCTTC. This codes for CSASPRTGDGYTF.

This clonotype occurred once. J is TRBJ2-3 and V is TRBV12-3 or TRBV12-4; 11 nucleotides agree with TRBD2. With V trimmed by 5 bases and J by 7 bases, 11 bases remained unmatched. This CDR3 has 16 residues. CDR3 sequence: CASSARLAGLENTQYF. In DNA, the CDR3 is TGTGCCAGCAGTGCTAGACTAGCGGGATTAGAGAATACGCAGTATTTT.

V and J are TRBV20-1 and TRBJ1-1; D remains unclear. Germline loops: CDR1 DFQATT, CDR2 SNEGSKA (reference sequence). This CDR3 is built from 15 residues. Trimming took 2 bases from V and 3 from J, leaving 16 bases between them. CDR3 DNA sequence: TGCAGTGCTAGATCCCCCCAGTGGGGAGACACTGAAGCTTTCTTT. It translates to CSARSPQWGDTEAFF.

The CDR3 loop is CSDNRGQGYTF. CDR3 nucleotides: TGCAGCGATAACAGGGGGCAGGGCTACACCTTC. The rearrangement uses TRBV29-1 and TRBJ1-2; 9 bases fit TRBD1. There are 11 residues in the CDR3. V was clipped by 7 bases and J by 8 bases; unmatched bases: 5. Per germline, CDR1 SQVTM and CDR2 ANQGSEA.

The gene calls are TRBV7-2 and TRBJ2-4, with TRBD1 as a possible D gene (5 bases). The V gene lost 5 bases and the J gene lost 4 bases, with 15 bases spanning the gap. The CDR3 has 15 residues. Per germline, CDR1 SGHTA and CDR2 FQGNSA. Here the CDR3 reads CASSPSVAGKNIQYF. CDR3 nucleotide sequence: TGTGCCAGCAGCCCTTCGGTGGCAGGGAAAAACATTCAGTACTTC.

The rearrangement joins TRBV6-2 or TRBV6-3 to TRBJ2-3; tentative D call: TRBD1 (6 bases). The CDR3 extends over 14 amino acids. Germline CDR1 is MNHEY and CDR2 is SVGEGT. V shed 2 bases and J shed 6 bases, with 12 bases lying between them. The CDR3 here is CASSYGRGRDTQYF. CDR3 coding DNA: TGTGCCAGCAGTTACGGCAGGGGACGGGATACGCAGTATTTT.

V and J are TRBV9 and TRBJ2-2; D tentatively fits TRBD1 or TRBD2 (5 bases each). Deletions cut 0 bases from V and 5 bases from J, with 17 bases between. The CDR3 covers 17 residues. Germline-derived CDR1 and CDR2 are SGDLS and YYNGEE. CDR3 amino acids: CASSVASFRQGTGELFF. CDR3 bases: TGTGCCAGCAGCGTAGCTAGCTTTAGGCAGGGAACCGGGGAGCTGTTTTTT. The entire variable domain, with the rest obtained from reference TRBV9 and TRBJ2-2, is as follows: DSGVTQTPKHLITATGQRVTLRCSPRSGDLSVYWYQQSLDQGLQFLIQYYNGEERAKGNILERFSAQQFPDLHSELNLSSLELGDSALYFCASSVASFRQGTGELFFGEGSRLTVL.

This clonotype appeared a few times. This chain uses TRBV20-1 with TRBJ1-4, with 8 bases aligning to TRBD1. Per the germline V gene, CDR1 is DFQATT and CDR2 is SNEGSKA (reference sequence). V shed 6 bases, J shed 7 bases, and the junction held 7 bases outside the gene matches. There are 13 residues in the CDR3. In DNA form, the CDR3 reads TGCAGTGCGCCCGCAGGGGGCGCTGAAAAACTGTTTTTT. This gives the protein CSAPAGGAEKLFF.

This clonotype has only a few counts. V and J are TRBV4-1 and TRBJ1-6; D remains unclear. The germline V gene encodes CDR1 MGHRA and CDR2 YSYEKL. The CDR3 totals 15 residues. V was clipped by 1 base and J by 10 bases, with 14 bases between them. The CDR3 spells CASSQVPIRRSPLHF. CDR3 DNA sequence: TGCGCCAGCAGCCAAGTTCCGATTAGACGGTCACCCCTCCACTTT.